The present entry profiles one TCR beta chain with its context. Its antigen is not identified. Treatment denoted: some 20 received Ad26.COV2.S at low or high dose, single or two shots; about 5 received placebo; per-sample allocation not given. Collection of samples fell on day 63 after the first vaccine or placebo injection. An adult donor aged 18-55 years was enrolled in Boston. Ad26 vector vaccine expressed Wuhan-strain SARS-CoV-2 spike. Measured with immunoSEQ multiplex PCR; TCRdb has only the in-frame clones, and not every one. The data contain about 410,000 clones, 70% to 90% of them singletons. These data are taken from a study of Ad26.COV2.S vaccination and SARS-CoV-2 variants. Findings and caveats of the study: Vaccine recipients showed a spike-specific TCR breadth that was higher than in placebo recipients.

V was pared by 0 bases and J by 9 bases, with 12 bases between. Per germline, CDR1 LNHNV and CDR2 YYDKDF (reference sequence). The CDR3 loop spans 15 amino acids. The chain employs TRBV15 and TRBJ1-6; tentatively, D is TRBD1 (5 bases). The TCR originated in a person aged 18-60 years who received the Ad26.COV2.S COVID-19 vaccine or a placebo. The sample here was peripheral blood, taken in a trial of Ad26.COV2.S vaccine versus placebo. The CDR3 nucleotides read TGTGCCACCAGCAGAGAAGGGAAAAGGGGTTCACCCCTCCACTTT. Its translation is CATSREGKRGSPLHF.